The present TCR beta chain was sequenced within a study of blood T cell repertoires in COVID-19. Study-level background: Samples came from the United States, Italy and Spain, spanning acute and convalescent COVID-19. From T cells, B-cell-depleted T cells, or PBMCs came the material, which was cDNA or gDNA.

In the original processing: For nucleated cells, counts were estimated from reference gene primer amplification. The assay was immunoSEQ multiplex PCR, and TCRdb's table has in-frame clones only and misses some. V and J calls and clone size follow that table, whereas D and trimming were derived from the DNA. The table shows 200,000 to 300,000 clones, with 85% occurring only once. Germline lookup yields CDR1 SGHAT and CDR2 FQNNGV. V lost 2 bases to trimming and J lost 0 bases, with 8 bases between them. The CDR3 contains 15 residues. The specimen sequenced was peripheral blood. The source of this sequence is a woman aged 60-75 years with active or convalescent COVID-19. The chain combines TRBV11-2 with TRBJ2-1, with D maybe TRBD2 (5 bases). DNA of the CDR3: TGTGCCAGCAGCTTAATTGCGGGCTCCTACAATGAGCAGTTCTTC. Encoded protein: CASSLIAGSYNEQFF.